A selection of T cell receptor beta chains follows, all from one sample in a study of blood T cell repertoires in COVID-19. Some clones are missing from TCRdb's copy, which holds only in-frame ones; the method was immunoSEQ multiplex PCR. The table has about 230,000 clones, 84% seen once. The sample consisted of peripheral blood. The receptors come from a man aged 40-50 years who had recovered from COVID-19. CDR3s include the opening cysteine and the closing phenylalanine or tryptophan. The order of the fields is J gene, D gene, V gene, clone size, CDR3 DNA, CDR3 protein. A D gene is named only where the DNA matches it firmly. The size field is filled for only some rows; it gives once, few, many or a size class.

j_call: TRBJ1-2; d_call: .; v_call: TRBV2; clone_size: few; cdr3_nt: TGTGCCAGCAGTGAGGGTCGGGGGGCCGGCTATGGCTACACCTTC; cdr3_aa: CASSEGRGAGYGYTF
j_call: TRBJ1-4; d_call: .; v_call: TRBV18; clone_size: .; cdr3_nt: TGTGCCAGCTCACCAGAAGTACCCCAGGGGAATGAAAAACTGTTTTTT; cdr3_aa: CASSPEVPQGNEKLFF
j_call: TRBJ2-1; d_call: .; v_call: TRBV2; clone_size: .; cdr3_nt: TGTGCCAGCAGTGATAGCTATGAGCAGTTCTTC; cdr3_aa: CASSDSYEQFF
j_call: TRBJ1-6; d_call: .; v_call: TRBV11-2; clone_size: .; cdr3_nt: TGTGCCAGCAGCTTTGAAGTCTTTGAGTTGGAGGGACCCCTCCACTTT; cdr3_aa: CASSFEVFELEGPLHF
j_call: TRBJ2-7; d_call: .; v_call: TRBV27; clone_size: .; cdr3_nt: TGTGCCAGCGCGGGCCCCACGACCTACGAGCAGTACTTC; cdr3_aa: CASAGPTTYEQYF
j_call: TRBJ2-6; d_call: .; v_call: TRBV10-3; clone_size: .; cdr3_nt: TGTGCCATCAGTACCCAGACCCCGCAACAAACAGGCTCTGGGGCCAACGTCCTGACTTTC; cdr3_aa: CAISTQTPQQTGSGANVLTF
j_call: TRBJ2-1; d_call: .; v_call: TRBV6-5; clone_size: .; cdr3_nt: TGTGCCAGCAGAGATAGCCATTCCTACAATGAGCAGTTCTTC; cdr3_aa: CASRDSHSYNEQFF
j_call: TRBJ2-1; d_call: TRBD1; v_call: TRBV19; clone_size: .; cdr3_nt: TGTGCCAGTAGTGTATTCCGGGACAGGGCCCTAAATGAGCAGTTCTTC; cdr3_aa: CASSVFRDRALNEQFF
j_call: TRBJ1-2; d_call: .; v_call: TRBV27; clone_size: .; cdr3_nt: TGTGCCAGTAGGGGTGGAGCTAACTATGGCTACACCTTC; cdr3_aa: CASRGGANYGYTF
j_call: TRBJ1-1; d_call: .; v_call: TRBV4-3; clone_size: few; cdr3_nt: TGCGCCAGCAGCCAGGGTACGGGGACTGAAGCTTTCTTT; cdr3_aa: CASSQGTGTEAFF
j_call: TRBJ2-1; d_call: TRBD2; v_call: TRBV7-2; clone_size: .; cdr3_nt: TGTGCCAGCAGCTTACCCAGCGGGGGGGCCTCCGCTAACAATGAGCAGTTCTTC; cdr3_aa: CASSLPSGGASANNEQFF
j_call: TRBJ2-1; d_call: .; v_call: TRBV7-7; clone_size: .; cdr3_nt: TGTGCCAGCAGCTCCGGGACTTACAATGAGCAGTTCTTC; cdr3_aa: CASSSGTYNEQFF
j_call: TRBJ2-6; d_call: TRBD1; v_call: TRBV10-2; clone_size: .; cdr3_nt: TGCGCCAGCAGCGGGACAGGGTCCGGGGCCAACGTCCTGACTTTC; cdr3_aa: CASSGTGSGANVLTF
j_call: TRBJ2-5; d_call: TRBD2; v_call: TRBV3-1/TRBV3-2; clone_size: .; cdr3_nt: TGTGCCAGCATCCAAACTAGCGGCCCAGAGACCCAGTACTTC; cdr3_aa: CASIQTSGPETQYF
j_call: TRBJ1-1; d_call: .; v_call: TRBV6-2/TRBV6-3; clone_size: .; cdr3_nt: TGTGCCAGCAGTTACGCTGGGGCCGCCATGACTTTCTCGGCTTTCTTT; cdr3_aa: CASSYAGAAMTFSAFF
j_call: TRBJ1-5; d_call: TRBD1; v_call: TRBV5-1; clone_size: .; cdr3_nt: TGCGCCAGCAGTCCCGGGACAGGGGCGACTTATAGCAATCAGCCCCAGCATTTT; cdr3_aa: CASSPGTGATYSNQPQHF
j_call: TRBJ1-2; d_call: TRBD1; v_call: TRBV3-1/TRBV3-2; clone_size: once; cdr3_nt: TGTGCCAGCAGCCAAGCCCCCCGACAGGGGAATTATGGCTACACCTTC; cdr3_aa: CASSQAPRQGNYGYTF
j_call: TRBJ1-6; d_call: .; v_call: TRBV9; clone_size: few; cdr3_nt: TGTGCCAGCAGCGTAGGCAGGGCTGCCTCACCCCTCCACTTT; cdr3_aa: CASSVGRAASPLHF
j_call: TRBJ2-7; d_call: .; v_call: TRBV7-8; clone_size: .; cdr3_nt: TGTGCCAGCAGCTTAGGGGGCGACAAATACGAGCAGTACTTC; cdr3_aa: CASSLGGDKYEQYF
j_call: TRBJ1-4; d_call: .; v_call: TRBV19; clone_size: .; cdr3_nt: TGTGCCAGTAGTGCCTCAAACAGCTTGCGCGAAAAACTGTTTTTT; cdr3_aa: CASSASNSLREKLFF
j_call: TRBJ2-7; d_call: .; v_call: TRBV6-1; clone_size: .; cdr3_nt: TGTGCCAGCAGCGAAATCAGCGGAGGGAATCCCTACGAGCAGTACTTC; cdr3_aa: CASSEISGGNPYEQYF
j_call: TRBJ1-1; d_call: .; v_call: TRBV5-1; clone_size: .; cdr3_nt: TGCGCCAGCAGCCCTGTGGGGCCCCGGCGCGGGGGACTGAACACTGAAGCTTTCTTT; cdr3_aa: CASSPVGPRRGGLNTEAFF
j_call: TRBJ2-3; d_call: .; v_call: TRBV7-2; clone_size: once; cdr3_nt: TGTGCCAGCAGCCAAGGAGGGATTGTCACAGATACGCAGTATTTT; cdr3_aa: CASSQGGIVTDTQYF
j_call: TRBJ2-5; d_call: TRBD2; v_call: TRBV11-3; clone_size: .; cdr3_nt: TGTGCCAGCAGCAGACTAGCGGGGGACCCACAAGAGACCCAGTACTTC; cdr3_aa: CASSRLAGDPQETQYF
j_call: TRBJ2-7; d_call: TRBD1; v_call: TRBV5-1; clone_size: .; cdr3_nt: TGCGCCAGCAACCCAGGGACAGGGGGCCCGTCCTACGAGCAGTACTTC; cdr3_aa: CASNPGTGGPSYEQYF
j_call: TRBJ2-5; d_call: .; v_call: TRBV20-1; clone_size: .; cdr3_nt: TGCAGTGCTGTAAAAGAGACCCAGTACTTC; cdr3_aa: CSAVKETQYF
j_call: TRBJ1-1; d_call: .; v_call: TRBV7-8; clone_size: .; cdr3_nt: TGTGCCAGCAGCTTAGAGGGGGGGCCGCTTAACACTGAAGCTTTCTTT; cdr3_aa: CASSLEGGPLNTEAFF
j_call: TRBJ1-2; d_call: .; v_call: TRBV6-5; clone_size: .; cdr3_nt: TGTGCCAGCAGTTACTCTGGGGCAGGCCCCATCTTC; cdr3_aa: CASSYSGAGPIF
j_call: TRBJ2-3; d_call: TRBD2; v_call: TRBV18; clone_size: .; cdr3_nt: TGTGCCAGCTCACCACGAGTCCCCCCCCTGTCGGCCGGGACTAGCGGGAGCACAGATACGCAGTATTTT; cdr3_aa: CASSPRVPPLSAGTSGSTDTQYF
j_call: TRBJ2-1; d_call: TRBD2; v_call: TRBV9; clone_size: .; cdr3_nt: TGTGCCAGCAGCCCCCGGACTAGCGGGAGCGTCCCCTACAATGAGCAGTTCTTC; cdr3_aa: CASSPRTSGSVPYNEQFF
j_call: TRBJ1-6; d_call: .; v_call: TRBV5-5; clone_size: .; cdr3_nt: TGTGCCAGCAGCTTGGAGGACTTATATTCACCCCTCCACTTT; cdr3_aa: CASSLEDLYSPLHF
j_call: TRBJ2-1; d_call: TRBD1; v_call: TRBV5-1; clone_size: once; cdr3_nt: TGCGCCAGCAGCTCGACAGGGGCGGTCTACAATGAGCAGTTCTTC; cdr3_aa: CASSSTGAVYNEQFF
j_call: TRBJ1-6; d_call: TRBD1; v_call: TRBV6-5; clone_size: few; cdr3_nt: TGTGCCAGCAGCTCCGACAGGGACTATAATTCACCCCTCCACTTT; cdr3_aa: CASSSDRDYNSPLHF
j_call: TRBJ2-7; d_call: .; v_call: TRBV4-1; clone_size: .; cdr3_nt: TGCGCCAGCAGCCGAGGGGTTGCGGGGAACTCCTACGAGCAGTACTTC; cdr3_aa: CASSRGVAGNSYEQYF
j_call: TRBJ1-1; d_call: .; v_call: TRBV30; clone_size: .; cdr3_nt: TGTGCCTGGAGTGTACAATGGACTGAAGCTTTCTTT; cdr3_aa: CAWSVQWTEAFF
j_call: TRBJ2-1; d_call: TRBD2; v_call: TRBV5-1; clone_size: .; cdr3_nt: TGCGCCAGCAGCTTGGCGGGACTAGCCTACAATGAGCAGTTCTTC; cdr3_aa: CASSLAGLAYNEQFF
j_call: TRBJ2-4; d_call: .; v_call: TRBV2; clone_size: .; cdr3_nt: TGTGCCAGCAGTGAAGACAGGGGGGGAGACATTCAGTACTTC; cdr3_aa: CASSEDRGGDIQYF
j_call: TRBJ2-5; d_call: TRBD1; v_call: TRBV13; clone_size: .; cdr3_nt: TGTGCCAGCAGCTCGATACCGGGACAGGGTTATCGGACCCAGTACTTC; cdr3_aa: CASSSIPGQGYRTQYF
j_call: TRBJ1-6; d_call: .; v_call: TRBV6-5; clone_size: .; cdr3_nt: TGTGCCAGCAGTCCCTCGGACAGAGTAGATTCACCCCTCCACTTT; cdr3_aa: CASSPSDRVDSPLHF
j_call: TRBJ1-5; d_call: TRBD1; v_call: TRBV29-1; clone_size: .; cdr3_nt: TGCAGCGTTGCTGACAGGGAGAATCAGCCCCAGCATTTT; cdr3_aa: CSVADRENQPQHF
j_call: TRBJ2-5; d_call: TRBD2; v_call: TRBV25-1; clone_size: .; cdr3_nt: TGTGCCAGCAGTGTTTTACTAGCGGGAAGATCGGAGACCCAGTACTTC; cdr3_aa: CASSVLLAGRSETQYF
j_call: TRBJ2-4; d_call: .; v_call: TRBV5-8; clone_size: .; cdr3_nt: TGTGCCAGCAGCGTGAGGCAGGGATCGACCAAAAACATTCAGTACTTC; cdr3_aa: CASSVRQGSTKNIQYF
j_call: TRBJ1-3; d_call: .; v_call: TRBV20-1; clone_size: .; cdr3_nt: TGCAGTGCTAGTGGGACCGGGAAGTCTGGAAACACCATATATTTT; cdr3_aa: CSASGTGKSGNTIYF
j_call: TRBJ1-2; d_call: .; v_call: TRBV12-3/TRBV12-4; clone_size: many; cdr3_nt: TGTGCCAGCAGTTTCGTTGGCTACACCTTC; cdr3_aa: CASSFVGYTF
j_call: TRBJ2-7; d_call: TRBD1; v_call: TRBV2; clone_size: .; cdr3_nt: TGTGCCAGCGGACAGGGGCTGCGGGTCGAGCAGTACTTC; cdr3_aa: CASGQGLRVEQYF
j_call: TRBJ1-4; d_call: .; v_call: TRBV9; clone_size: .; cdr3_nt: TGTGCCAGCAGCGTAGGCGTCGCAACTAATGAAAAACTGTTTTTT; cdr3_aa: CASSVGVATNEKLFF
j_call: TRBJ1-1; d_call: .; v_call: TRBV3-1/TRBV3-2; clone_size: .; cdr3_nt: TGTGCCAGCAGCCCCTACAGGACCTACACTGAAGCTTTCTTT; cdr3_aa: CASSPYRTYTEAFF
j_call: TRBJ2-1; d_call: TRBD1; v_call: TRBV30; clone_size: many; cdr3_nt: TGTGCCTGGAGTGCCGCCGGGACAGGGGCCGAGTGGGGTGAGCAGTTCTTC; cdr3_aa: CAWSAAGTGAEWGEQFF
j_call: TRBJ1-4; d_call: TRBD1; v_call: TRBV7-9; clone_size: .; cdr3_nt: TGTGCCAGCAGCCTCGTGACAGGGCAGGAAAAACTGTTTTTT; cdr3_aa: CASSLVTGQEKLFF
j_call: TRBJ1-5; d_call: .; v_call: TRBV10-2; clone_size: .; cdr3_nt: TGCGCCAGCAGTGAGTCGACGGGGGGTCAGCCCCAGCATTTT; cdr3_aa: CASSESTGGQPQHF
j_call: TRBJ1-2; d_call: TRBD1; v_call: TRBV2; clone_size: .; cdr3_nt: TGTGCCAGGCGAGGCCAGGGGGCAAATGATGGCTACACCTTC; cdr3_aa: CARRGQGANDGYTF
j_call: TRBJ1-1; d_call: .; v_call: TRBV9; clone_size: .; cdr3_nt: TGTGCCAGCAGCCCCGGGGGGACGCAGACTTCGGAAGCTTTCTTT; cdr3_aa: CASSPGGTQTSEAFF
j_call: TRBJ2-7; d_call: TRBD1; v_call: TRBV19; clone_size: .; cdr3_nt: TGTGCCAGTAGTACTGGGGACAGGTCCCTCTACGAGCAGTACTTC; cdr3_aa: CASSTGDRSLYEQYF
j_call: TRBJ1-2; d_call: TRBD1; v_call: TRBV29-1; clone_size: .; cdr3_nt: TGCAGCGTAGCTCGGGACAGGCCGAACTATGGCTACACCTTC; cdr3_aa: CSVARDRPNYGYTF